The present TCR beta chain was sequenced within a study of blood T cell repertoires in COVID-19. Germline assignment: CDR1 KGHDR and CDR2 SFDVKD. The V gene lost 4 bases and the J gene lost 5 bases, with 11 bases spanning the gap. This CDR3 region has 13 residues. Method: immunoSEQ multiplex PCR; TCRdb's copy keeps in-frame clones and lacks some. The profile shows a few hundred thousand clones, 70% to 90% of them singletons. The participants were between about 18 and 100 years old and came from roughly 25 US areas. The sequence derives from a woman between 25 and 40 years old who had recovered from COVID-19. Source material: PBMCs or T cells enriched from blood (not recorded which). The chain uses TRBV24-1 and TRBJ2-7; D gene uncertain. Written as DNA, the CDR3 is TGTGCCACCAGTGACCCTATGGGCCACGAGCAGTACTTC. Its translation: CATSDPMGHEQYF.